The present T cell receptor (beta chain) was sequenced within a study of T-cell memory formation after mild COVID-19. TCRdb re-analysed the 5' RACE reads in MiXCR, keeping a single row per CDR3 protein. The profile shows approximately 410,000 distinct CDR3 sequences, 23% of them singletons. This CDR3 has 13 amino acids. V lost 3 bases, J lost 2 bases, and 10 bases lay in between. CDR1 is SQVTM, CDR2 ANQGSEA, per germline. The V call is TRBV29-1, the J call TRBJ1-2; no firm D call. The specimen sequenced was PBMCs or a T cell subset sorted from them (not recorded which). The receptor was derived from an adult woman who had mild COVID-19 (a few samples of this study predate the infection). Cell type and time point are not known. In DNA, the CDR3 is TGCAGCGTTGACAACGGGCTGAACTATGGCTACACCTTC. Encoded protein: CSVDNGLNYGYTF.